The clone carrying this T cell receptor beta chain appeared many times. From germline, CDR1 is MNHNS and CDR2 SASEGT. Trimming removed 2 bases at V and 0 bases at J, with 10 bases between. This CDR3 spans 16 amino acids. These data come from a study of Graves' ophthalmopathy and Graves' hyperthyroidism. Scientists amplified the TCR beta CDR3 regions from RNA transcripts. After a first-round RT-PCR with HTBI primers, a second-round multiplex PCR was run. TCRdb recomputed calls from the multiplex PCR reads with MiXCR, one row per CDR3 protein. This sample yields some 350,000 distinct CDR3 sequences, of which about a sixth are seen a single time; roughly 2.4% belongs to the top ten.

The sequencing sample was made of peripheral blood. This clonotype was sampled from an adult woman with stable Graves' hyperthyroidism. This chain uses TRBV6-1 with TRBJ2-2; D not resolved. As DNA, the CDR3 is TGTGCCAGCAGTGAATACGGCGGAACGAACACCGGGGAGCTGTTTTTT. This sequence encodes CASSEYGGTNTGELFF.